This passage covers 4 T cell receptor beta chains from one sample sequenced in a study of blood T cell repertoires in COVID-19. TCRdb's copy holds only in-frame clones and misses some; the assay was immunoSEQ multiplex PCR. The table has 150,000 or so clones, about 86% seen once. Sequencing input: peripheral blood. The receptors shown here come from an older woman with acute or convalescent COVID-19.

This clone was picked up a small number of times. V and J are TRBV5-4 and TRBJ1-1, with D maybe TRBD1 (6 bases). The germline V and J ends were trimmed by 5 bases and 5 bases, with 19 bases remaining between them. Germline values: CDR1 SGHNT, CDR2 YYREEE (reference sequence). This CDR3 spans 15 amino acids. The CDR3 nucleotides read TGTGCCAGCAGTAGCCAGGGCCCGCAGGGGACTGAAGCTTTCTTT. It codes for CASSSQGPQGTEAFF.

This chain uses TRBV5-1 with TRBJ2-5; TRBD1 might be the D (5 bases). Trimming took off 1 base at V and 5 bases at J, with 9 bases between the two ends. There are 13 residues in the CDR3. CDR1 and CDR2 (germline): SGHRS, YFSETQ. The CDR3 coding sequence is TGCGCCAGCAGCTTGAGGACACGGGAGACCCAGTACTTC. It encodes CASSLRTRETQYF.

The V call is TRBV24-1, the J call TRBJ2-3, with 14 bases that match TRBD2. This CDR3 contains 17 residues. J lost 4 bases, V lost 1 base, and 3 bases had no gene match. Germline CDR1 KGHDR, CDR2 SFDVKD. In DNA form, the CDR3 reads TGTGCCACCAGTGATTTCGGACTAGCGGGGGGATCAGATACGCAGTATTTT. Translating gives CATSDFGLAGGSDTQYF.

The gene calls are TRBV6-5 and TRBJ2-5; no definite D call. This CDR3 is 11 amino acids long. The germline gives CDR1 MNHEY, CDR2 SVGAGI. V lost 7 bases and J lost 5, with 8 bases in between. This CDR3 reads CASKLVETQYF. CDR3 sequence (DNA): TGTGCCAGCAAACTTGTGGAGACCCAGTACTTC.